This TCR beta chain was sequenced during a study of cytomegalovirus exposure and HLA in healthy donors. Study overall: One earlier analysis, a look at around 170 million T cells, found some 120 million unique TCR beta sequences.

The CDR3 is 14 residues long. V was shortened by 5 bases and J by 3 bases, with 12 bases between the two germline ends. Germline V CDR1 and CDR2: LNHDA, SQIVND (reference sequence). Researchers ran the PCR with 60 Vbeta and 13 Jbeta primers. Assay used: immunoSEQ multiplex PCR; TCRdb lists only in-frame clones, some missing. The table has about 96,000 clones, 65% to 75% seen once. A note on this clone: What it binds is unknown.

Study-level results: Presence/absence analyses treated sequencing depth as roughly uniform across donors.

The sequence came from a female donor in good health and CMV-seropositive. The chain joins TRBV19 to TRBJ2-3; the D gene is possibly TRBD1 (5 bases). Material for sequencing was PBMCs. The CDR3 sequence: CASSVLSGTDTQYF. CDR3 nucleotides: TGTGCCAGTAGTGTCCTATCAGGGACAGATACGCAGTATTTT.